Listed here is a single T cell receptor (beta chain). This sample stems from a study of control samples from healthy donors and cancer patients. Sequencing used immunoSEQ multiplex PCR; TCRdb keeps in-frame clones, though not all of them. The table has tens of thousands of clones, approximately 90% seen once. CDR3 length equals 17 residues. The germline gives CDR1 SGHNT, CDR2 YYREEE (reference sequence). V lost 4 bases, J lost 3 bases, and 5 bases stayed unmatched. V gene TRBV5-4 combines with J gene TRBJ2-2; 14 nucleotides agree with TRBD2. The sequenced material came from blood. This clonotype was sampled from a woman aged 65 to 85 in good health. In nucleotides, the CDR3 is TGTGCCAGCAGCCCGGGGGGACTAGCGGGAGACACCGGGGAGCTGTTTTTT. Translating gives CASSPGGLAGDTGELFF.